A single sample gave rise to the 5 T cell receptor beta chains below, sequenced in a study of Ad26.COV2.S vaccination and SARS-CoV-2 variants listed by TCRdb under 2021. Taken with the paper, the label for treatment or condition translates to: 15 to 20 received Ad26.COV2.S at low or high dose, single or two shots; about five received placebo; per-sample allocation not given. For vaccine and placebo recipients, the sequenced repertoires came from samples collected on day 63 after the first injection. The library was made by the immunoSEQ multiplex PCR assay. TCRdb took this table from immuneACCESS and kept in-frame rearrangements with V and J called. Such tables lack part of the clones; where checked against another copy, unresolved V genes explain under half of the gap, and the rest is unexplained. This sample has roughly 700,000 clones in its table, and roughly nine tenths of those were observed once. Over 1.3% of the sample lies in the top ten.

Sequenced material: peripheral blood, taken in a trial of Ad26.COV2.S vaccine versus placebo. The receptors derive from a person between 18 and 59 years old who received the Ad26.COV2.S COVID-19 vaccine or a placebo.

This clone occurred once. The CDR3 DNA is TGTGCCAGCAGCTACCCGGGACAGAGGGGAGAGACCCAGTACTTC. This encodes CASSYPGQRGETQYF. This chain connects TRBV5-5 to TRBJ2-5, with 7 bases fitting TRBD1. CDR1 and CDR2 from the germline V gene are SGHKS and YYEKEE (reference sequence). With V trimmed by 3 bases and J by 4 bases, 9 bases remained unmatched. The CDR3 is made up of 15 amino acids.

The rearrangement links TRBV25-1 to TRBJ2-3, with D maybe TRBD1 (5 bases). Germline CDR1 and CDR2: MGHDK and SYGVNS. The CDR3 runs 16 residues. V gave up 2 bases and J gave up 6 bases, with 18 bases separating them. CDR3: CASSEGLGPNRDTQYF. CDR3 DNA: TGTGCCAGCAGTGAAGGATTAGGGCCAAACAGGGATACGCAGTATTTT.

This clone has a handful of counts. The rearrangement uses TRBV24-1 and TRBJ2-7; D remains unclear. Trimming pared 9 bases from V and 0 bases from J, leaving 11 bases between. Germline loops: CDR1 KGHDR, CDR2 SFDVKD. The CDR3 spans 13 residues. Here the CDR3 DNA reads TGTGCCACCCAGGACGGCGGCTCCTACGAGCAGTACTTC. Its protein product is CATQDGGSYEQYF.

The chain carries TRBV3-1 (or the pseudogene TRBV3-2) and TRBJ2-1, with 8 positions matching TRBD2. V dropped 0 bases and J dropped 0; count of bases not matched to a gene: 4. Germline V gene data show CDR1 as LGHDT and CDR2 as YNNKEL (reference sequence). The CDR3 has 17 amino acids. The CDR3 region has the DNA TGTGCCAGCAGCCAAGACGGCGGGGGGAGCTCCTACAATGAGCAGTTCTTC. This encodes CASSQDGGGSSYNEQFF.

The gene calls are TRBV18 and TRBJ2-7; D uncertain. Trimming stripped 2 bases from V and 2 bases from J, with 10 bases between. CDR3 size: 14 residues. Germline CDR1 reads KGHSH; CDR2 reads LQKENI. The CDR3: CASSPNRNAYEQYF. Written as DNA, the CDR3 is TGTGCCAGCTCACCAAACAGAAACGCCTACGAGCAGTACTTC.